Listed below are T cell receptor beta chains from one sample, sequenced in a study of tumor and adjacent non-tumor tissue in lung cancer. TCRdb re-called the multiplex PCR reads through MiXCR, storing one row per CDR3 protein. The profile shows tens of thousands of distinct CDR3 sequences, roughly three fifths of them singletons. The sequencing sample was made of distant non-tumor lung tissue. The receptors come from a woman in her 40s with non-small cell lung cancer. Both conserved end residues are part of each CDR3. The D gene is left open where the match is weak. Size is stated for part of the rows, as once, few or many counts, or as a class when the clone is expanded.

V gene: TRBV11-1
D gene: TRBD1
J gene: TRBJ1-1
clone size: many
CDR3 length: 13
CDR3 protein: CASSPGTGDEAFF
CDR3 DNA: TGTGCCAGCAGCCCCGGGACAGGGGATGAAGCTTTCTTT

V gene: TRBV25-1
D gene: NA
J gene: TRBJ1-1
clone size: NA
CDR3 length: 13
CDR3 protein: CATQGKGGTEAFF
CDR3 DNA: TGTGCCACCCAGGGGAAGGGGGGCACTGAAGCTTTCTTT

V gene: TRBV11-3
D gene: NA
J gene: TRBJ2-1
clone size: NA
CDR3 length: 16
CDR3 protein: CASSSRAPTVYNEQFF
CDR3 DNA: TGTGCAAGCAGCTCCCGGGCTCCTACCGTCTACAATGAGCAGTTCTTC

V gene: TRBV19
D gene: TRBD2
J gene: TRBJ2-5
clone size: NA
CDR3 length: 14
CDR3 protein: CASSESGSSKTQYF
CDR3 DNA: TGTGCCAGTAGTGAAAGCGGGAGTTCAAAGACCCAGTACTTC

V gene: TRBV28
D gene: NA
J gene: TRBJ2-7
clone size: many
CDR3 length: 16
CDR3 protein: CASSLWSVRRSIEQYF
CDR3 DNA: TGTGCCAGCAGTTTATGGAGCGTTCGCCGGTCTATCGAGCAGTACTTC

V gene: TRBV15
D gene: NA
J gene: TRBJ2-1
clone size: NA
CDR3 length: 16
CDR3 protein: CAASRAGGQKYDEQFF
CDR3 DNA: TGTGCCGCCAGCAGAGCCGGGGGACAGAAGTACGATGAGCAGTTCTTC

V gene: TRBV11-2
D gene: NA
J gene: TRBJ2-7
clone size: NA
CDR3 length: 12
CDR3 protein: CANSHVAAEQYF
CDR3 DNA: TGTGCCAACAGCCACGTGGCCGCCGAGCAGTACTTC

V gene: TRBV5-5
D gene: NA
J gene: TRBJ1-6
clone size: many
CDR3 length: 14
CDR3 protein: CASSFWGDNSPLHF
CDR3 DNA: TGTGCCAGCAGCTTCTGGGGGGATAATTCACCCCTCCACTTT

V gene: TRBV11-3
D gene: TRBD2
J gene: TRBJ2-1
clone size: once
CDR3 length: 14
CDR3 protein: CTSRRGLAGDEQFF
CDR3 DNA: TGTACCAGCCGCCGAGGGCTAGCGGGGGATGAGCAGTTCTTC

V gene: TRBV25-1
D gene: NA
J gene: TRBJ2-2
clone size: NA
CDR3 length: 12
CDR3 protein: CASNQGTGELFF
CDR3 DNA: TGTGCCAGCAACCAGGGGACCGGGGAGCTGTTTTTT

V gene: TRBV20-1
D gene: NA
J gene: TRBJ2-7
clone size: NA
CDR3 length: 12
CDR3 protein: CSARSGLIKQYF
CDR3 DNA: TGTAGTGCTAGAAGCGGACTAATCAAGCAGTACTTC

V gene: TRBV11-3
D gene: TRBD1
J gene: TRBJ2-7
clone size: medium-sized
CDR3 length: 14
CDR3 protein: CASSPGTGSGEQYF
CDR3 DNA: TGTGCCAGCAGTCCGGGGACAGGGAGCGGCGAGCAGTACTTC

V gene: TRBV30
D gene: TRBD2
J gene: TRBJ2-5
clone size: NA
CDR3 length: 16
CDR3 protein: CAWSNSGLAGDETQYF
CDR3 DNA: TGTGCCTGGAGTAACTCGGGACTAGCGGGCGATGAGACCCAGTACTTC

V gene: TRBV28
D gene: NA
J gene: TRBJ2-3
clone size: few
CDR3 length: 13
CDR3 protein: CASSLGSIDTQYF
CDR3 DNA: TGTGCCAGCAGTTTGGGAAGCATAGATACGCAGTATTTT

V gene: TRBV10-2
D gene: NA
J gene: TRBJ2-1
clone size: NA
CDR3 length: 16
CDR3 protein: CASSDSSWSSYNEQFF
CDR3 DNA: TGTGCCAGCAGTGATTCTAGCTGGAGCTCCTACAATGAGCAGTTCTTC

V gene: TRBV25-1
D gene: NA
J gene: TRBJ2-5
clone size: NA
CDR3 length: 15
CDR3 protein: CASSDPRVSGETQYF
CDR3 DNA: TGTGCCAGCAGTGACCCCAGGGTCTCGGGTGAGACCCAGTACTTC

V gene: TRBV4-1
D gene: NA
J gene: TRBJ2-5
clone size: NA
CDR3 length: 15
CDR3 protein: CACSQGLGTQETQYF
CDR3 DNA: TGCGCCTGCAGCCAAGGGTTAGGGACACAAGAGACCCAGTACTTC

V gene: TRBV10-3
D gene: TRBD1
J gene: TRBJ2-2
clone size: NA
CDR3 length: 17
CDR3 protein: CAIRPGTGASNTGELFF
CDR3 DNA: TGTGCCATCAGACCCGGGACAGGGGCTTCGAACACCGGGGAGCTGTTTTTT

V gene: TRBV28
D gene: NA
J gene: TRBJ1-3
clone size: NA
CDR3 length: 20
CDR3 protein: CANSLAGVRGVIPPGNTIYF
CDR3 DNA: TGTGCCAACAGCTTGGCGGGGGTTAGGGGTGTAATCCCTCCTGGAAACACCATATATTTT

V gene: TRBV24-1
D gene: NA
J gene: TRBJ2-3
clone size: many
CDR3 length: 14
CDR3 protein: CATKAGYNTDTQYF
CDR3 DNA: TGTGCCACTAAAGCCGGGTACAACACAGATACGCAGTATTTT

V gene: TRBV5-1
D gene: NA
J gene: TRBJ2-5
clone size: NA
CDR3 length: 11
CDR3 protein: CASAIQETQYF
CDR3 DNA: TGCGCCAGCGCAATTCAAGAGACCCAGTACTTC

V gene: TRBV11-3
D gene: TRBD1
J gene: TRBJ2-1
clone size: NA
CDR3 length: 15
CDR3 protein: CVGSSPGQGSNEQFF
CDR3 DNA: TGTGTCGGCAGCTCCCCGGGACAGGGCAGCAATGAACAGTTCTTC

V gene: TRBV12-3/TRBV12-4
D gene: NA
J gene: TRBJ1-2
clone size: many
CDR3 length: 14
CDR3 protein: CASSYDRPNYGYTF
CDR3 DNA: TGTGCCAGCAGCTACGACAGACCTAACTATGGCTACACCTTC

V gene: TRBV7-9
D gene: TRBD1
J gene: TRBJ2-7
clone size: NA
CDR3 length: 15
CDR3 protein: CASCLGTGPSYEQYF
CDR3 DNA: TGTGCCAGCTGCTTGGGGACAGGGCCATCCTACGAGCAGTACTTC

V gene: TRBV5-1
D gene: TRBD1
J gene: TRBJ2-5
clone size: NA
CDR3 length: 17
CDR3 protein: CASSVGQGAQWSKTQYF
CDR3 DNA: TGCGCCAGCAGCGTGGGACAGGGGGCGCAGTGGTCAAAGACCCAGTACTTC

V gene: TRBV5-5
D gene: NA
J gene: TRBJ2-7
clone size: NA
CDR3 length: 12
CDR3 protein: CALRDSTYEQYF
CDR3 DNA: TGTGCCCTCCGCGACAGCACCTACGAGCAGTACTTC

V gene: TRBV6-1
D gene: NA
J gene: TRBJ2-7
clone size: NA
CDR3 length: 15
CDR3 protein: CTSSEQGGYIYEQCF
CDR3 DNA: TGTACCAGCAGTGAGCAGGGTGGATACATCTACGAGCAGTGCTTC

V gene: TRBV6-6
D gene: NA
J gene: TRBJ1-4
clone size: medium-sized
CDR3 length: 17
CDR3 protein: CASSYKGQGGTNEKLFF
CDR3 DNA: TGTGCCAGCAGTTACAAGGGGCAGGGCGGAACTAATGAAAAACTGTTTTTT

V gene: TRBV29-1
D gene: TRBD1
J gene: TRBJ1-2
clone size: NA
CDR3 length: 14
CDR3 protein: CDVQTQQGNYGYTF
CDR3 DNA: TGCGACGTTCAAACCCAACAGGGGAACTATGGCTACACCTTC

V gene: TRBV6-1
D gene: NA
J gene: TRBJ2-3
clone size: NA
CDR3 length: 16
CDR3 protein: CANSEDPGGTTNTQYF
CDR3 DNA: TGTGCCAACAGTGAAGACCCCGGAGGTACCACAAATACACAGTATTTT

V gene: TRBV28
D gene: TRBD2
J gene: TRBJ2-5
clone size: few
CDR3 length: 14
CDR3 protein: CARSFSGGAETKYF
CDR3 DNA: TGTGCCCGCAGTTTTAGCGGGGGGGCGGAGACCAAGTACTTC

V gene: TRBV5-6
D gene: NA
J gene: TRBJ2-5
clone size: many
CDR3 length: 15
CDR3 protein: CASSLEGRRGETQYF
CDR3 DNA: TGTGCCAGCAGCTTGGAAGGGAGAAGGGGAGAGACCCAGTACTTC

V gene: TRBV11-2
D gene: NA
J gene: TRBJ1-5
clone size: NA
CDR3 length: 14
CDR3 protein: CASTLHGSRQPQHF
CDR3 DNA: TGTGCAAGCACCTTACATGGTTCGCGTCAGCCCCAACATTTT

V gene: TRBV4-2
D gene: NA
J gene: TRBJ1-5
clone size: once
CDR3 length: 15
CDR3 protein: CASGQDKQGNQPQHF
CDR3 DNA: TGTGCCAGCGGCCAAGATAAGCAGGGCAATCAGCCCCAACATTTT

V gene: TRBV11-3
D gene: TRBD1
J gene: TRBJ2-1
clone size: NA
CDR3 length: 15
CDR3 protein: CASSFPGQGSNERFF
CDR3 DNA: TGTGCAAGCAGCTTCCCGGGACAGGGCAGCAATGAGCGGTTCTTC

V gene: TRBV24-1
D gene: NA
J gene: TRBJ2-2
clone size: NA
CDR3 length: 14
CDR3 protein: CDTSEDSLTGELFF
CDR3 DNA: TGTGACACCAGTGAGGACAGCCTCACCGGGGAGCTGTTTTTT

V gene: TRBV12-3/TRBV12-4
D gene: NA
J gene: TRBJ2-3
clone size: NA
CDR3 length: 15
CDR3 protein: CTTLIPTEGPDAHYF
CDR3 DNA: TGTACCACCTTAATCCCGACCGAAGGCCCGGACGCGCACTATTTT

V gene: TRBV5-6
D gene: NA
J gene: TRBJ2-7
clone size: NA
CDR3 length: 12
CDR3 protein: CASSSQLYEQCF
CDR3 DNA: TGTGCCAGCAGCTCTCAGCTTTACGAGCAGTGCTTC

V gene: TRBV11-3
D gene: TRBD1
J gene: TRBJ2-7
clone size: NA
CDR3 length: 14
CDR3 protein: CASSSGQDSHEQYF
CDR3 DNA: TGTGCCAGCAGCTCCGGACAGGATTCCCACGAGCAGTACTTC

V gene: TRBV20-1
D gene: TRBD2
J gene: TRBJ2-5
clone size: few
CDR3 length: 18
CDR3 protein: CSANTHNLAGGVGETQYF
CDR3 DNA: TGCAGTGCTAACACCCACAATCTAGCGGGAGGGGTAGGAGAGACCCAGTACTTC

V gene: TRBV14
D gene: NA
J gene: TRBJ1-4
clone size: NA
CDR3 length: 18
CDR3 protein: CAISQRKDSSPTNEKLFF
CDR3 DNA: TGTGCCATCAGCCAGAGAAAGGACAGTTCTCCAACTAATGAAAAACTGTTTTTT

V gene: TRBV28
D gene: NA
J gene: TRBJ1-3
clone size: NA
CDR3 length: 16
CDR3 protein: CVSTHGGLFSGNTIYF
CDR3 DNA: TGTGTCAGCACTCACGGGGGCCTGTTCTCCGGAAACACCATATATTTT

V gene: TRBV20-1
D gene: NA
J gene: TRBJ1-4
clone size: few
CDR3 length: 13
CDR3 protein: CSARRPTNGKLFF
CDR3 DNA: TGCAGTGCTAGAAGACCAACTAATGGAAAACTGTTTTTT

V gene: TRBV11-2
D gene: TRBD2
J gene: TRBJ2-7
clone size: few
CDR3 length: 16
CDR3 protein: CANSGGLAGGLGEQYF
CDR3 DNA: TGTGCCAACAGCGGAGGACTAGCGGGGGGCCTCGGCGAGCAGTACTTT

V gene: TRBV11-2
D gene: NA
J gene: TRBJ2-7
clone size: NA
CDR3 length: 13
CDR3 protein: CASSLEDRYEMYF
CDR3 DNA: TGTGCCAGCAGCTTAGAAGACCGCTACGAGATGTACTTC

V gene: TRBV12-5
D gene: NA
J gene: TRBJ2-2
clone size: few
CDR3 length: 16
CDR3 protein: CASGLLGIENIGELFF
CDR3 DNA: TGTGCTAGTGGTTTGCTAGGAATAGAGAACATCGGGGAGCTGTTTTTT

V gene: TRBV30
D gene: NA
J gene: TRBJ1-6
clone size: many
CDR3 length: 15
CDR3 protein: CAWSVRGLNNSPLHF
CDR3 DNA: TGTGCCTGGAGTGTACGGGGACTGAATAATTCACCCCTCCACTTT

V gene: TRBV14
D gene: NA
J gene: TRBJ2-6
clone size: NA
CDR3 length: 15
CDR3 protein: CASSPRGSGANVQTF
CDR3 DNA: TGTGCCAGCAGCCCCAGAGGTTCTGGGGCCAACGTCCAGACTTTC

V gene: TRBV11-2
D gene: NA
J gene: TRBJ2-1
clone size: NA
CDR3 length: 15
CDR3 protein: CASSLDPSWGIEQFF
CDR3 DNA: TGTGCTAGCAGCTTAGATCCCAGCTGGGGGATAGAGCAGTTCTTC

V gene: TRBV6-6
D gene: NA
J gene: TRBJ1-2
clone size: NA
CDR3 length: 16
CDR3 protein: CASSHAVRSTTYGYTF
CDR3 DNA: TGTGCCAGCAGTCACGCGGTGAGAAGCACTACCTATGGCTACACCTTC

V gene: TRBV11-2
D gene: NA
J gene: TRBJ1-3
clone size: NA
CDR3 length: 14
CDR3 protein: CASSAPQSLNTIYF
CDR3 DNA: TGTGCCAGCAGCGCACCGCAGTCATTAAACACCATATATTTT